The rows below give T cell receptor beta chains drawn from one sample of a study of blood T cell repertoires in COVID-19. The assay was immunoSEQ multiplex PCR, and TCRdb's table has in-frame clones only and misses some. The repertoire includes a few hundred thousand clones, over 80% of them detected once, and about 4.8% sits in the top ten. Material: PBMCs or T cells enriched from blood (not recorded which). These receptor sequences come from a woman aged 45-60 years who had recovered from COVID-19. Both conserved end residues are part of each CDR3. The D gene is left open where the match is weak. The listing skips clone size in some rows; elsewhere it reads once, few, many or a size class.

v_call	clone_size	d_call	j_call	cdr3_nt	cdr3_aa
TRBV6-5	.	TRBD1	TRBJ1-2	TGTGCCAGCAGTAGAGCAGGGGGCGGGGATGGCTACACCTTC	CASSRAGGGDGYTF
TRBV13	few	.	TRBJ2-3	TGTGCCAGCAGGAATAGCGGCTCTAGCACAGATACGCAGTATTTT	CASRNSGSSTDTQYF
TRBV19	.	TRBD2	TRBJ2-7	TGTGCCAGTAGTATAGGCCCTAGCGGCCCCTACGAGCAGTACTTC	CASSIGPSGPYEQYF
TRBV19	.	.	TRBJ2-1	TGTGCCAGCATGAACAGGGTTCGCAATGAGCAGTTCTTC	CASMNRVRNEQFF
TRBV29-1	.	TRBD1	TRBJ2-5	TGCAGCGTTCGAGGACCCGGGACAGCCCAAGAGACCCAGTACTTC	CSVRGPGTAQETQYF
TRBV5-1	.	TRBD2	TRBJ2-3	TGCGCCAGCAGCTTAGGCGGGAGTAACACAGATACGCAGTATTTT	CASSLGGSNTDTQYF
TRBV6-5	.	.	TRBJ1-1	TGTGCCAGCAGGAACAGGGTTTGGAACACTGAAGCTTTCTTT	CASRNRVWNTEAFF
TRBV10-3	few	.	TRBJ2-1	TGTGCCAGCACGTCGGGAGAAGGGTCCTACAATGAGCAGTTCTTC	CASTSGEGSYNEQFF
TRBV19	.	.	TRBJ2-1	TGTGCCAGTAGTATCCACTCACAGGGTGAGGAGCAGTTCTTC	CASSIHSQGEEQFF
TRBV19	few	TRBD1	TRBJ2-7	TGTGCCAGTAGTATCCGACAGGGAGTAGGCTCCTACGAGCAGTACTTC	CASSIRQGVGSYEQYF
TRBV6-5	.	.	TRBJ1-1	TGTGCCAGCAAGAGGAGGGATCCGAACACTGAAGCTTTCTTT	CASKRRDPNTEAFF
TRBV7-6	.	.	TRBJ1-1	TGTGCCAGCAGCCCGAACCGCGGGGGGGAAGCTTTCTTT	CASSPNRGGEAFF
TRBV6-1	few	.	TRBJ1-6	TGTGCCAGCAGTGAAGCCAGACAACGCTCACCCCTCCACTTT	CASSEARQRSPLHF
TRBV19	few	.	TRBJ1-6	TGTGCCAGTAGTACAAGGGGATTCAACTCACCCCTCCACTTT	CASSTRGFNSPLHF
TRBV2	.	.	TRBJ2-3	TGTGCCAGCACCCTAGGGGCCAGGAACACAGATACGCAGTATTTT	CASTLGARNTDTQYF
TRBV19	.	.	TRBJ1-1	TGTGCCAGTAGGCCACACAGGGACCACACTGAAGCTTTCTTT	CASRPHRDHTEAFF
TRBV19	.	TRBD1	TRBJ1-4	TGTGCCAGTAGTATCGGGACAGACTATAATGAAAAACTGTTTTTT	CASSIGTDYNEKLFF
TRBV7-9	.	TRBD1	TRBJ1-6	TGTGCCAGCAGTAAAACAGGGGGCGTTTATTCACCCCTCCACTTT	CASSKTGGVYSPLHF
TRBV9	.	.	TRBJ2-1	TGTGCCAGCAGCAGTTCCCCGAGCGGATACAATGAGCAGTTCTTC	CASSSSPSGYNEQFF
TRBV5-5	.	TRBD1	TRBJ1-1	TGTGCCAGCAGCTGGGCAGGGGGAACTGAAGCTTTCTTT	CASSWAGGTEAFF
TRBV24-1	.	.	TRBJ2-1	TGTGCCACCAGTGACTCGGGCTCCTACAATGAGCAGTTCTTC	CATSDSGSYNEQFF
TRBV5-5	.	.	TRBJ1-2	TGTGCCAGCAGCTTCGACAGGATTAATGGCTACACCTTC	CASSFDRINGYTF
TRBV20-1	.	.	TRBJ1-1	TGCAGTGCTAGTCAGGGATTCACGAACACTGAAGCTTTCTTT	CSASQGFTNTEAFF
TRBV30	.	TRBD1	TRBJ1-4	TGTGCCTGGAAAAAGGGACAGATCAGGGATGAAAAACTGTTTTTT	CAWKKGQIRDEKLFF
TRBV5-5	.	.	TRBJ1-1	TGTGCCAGCAGTTCAGGGGACACTGAAGCTTTCTTT	CASSSGDTEAFF
TRBV27	.	.	TRBJ1-6	TGTGCCAGCAGTTCCCCCGGCGGATCACCCCTCCACTTT	CASSSPGGSPLHF
TRBV19	.	TRBD1	TRBJ2-7	TGTGCCAGTAGCCCGGGACAGAACTACGAGCAGTACTTC	CASSPGQNYEQYF
TRBV2	.	.	TRBJ2-3	TGTGCCAGCCAGTTAACAGATACGCAGTATTTT	CASQLTDTQYF
TRBV30	few	TRBD1	TRBJ1-2	TGTGCCTGGACCGGGACAGTGAGGGGTTTGCGGTATGGCTACACCTTC	CAWTGTVRGLRYGYTF
TRBV6-2/TRBV6-3	.	TRBD1	TRBJ1-2	TGTGCCAGCAGTCGCCTCGGACAGGGGGCTTATGGCTACACCTTC	CASSRLGQGAYGYTF
TRBV7-2	.	TRBD1	TRBJ1-2	TGTGCCAGCAGCCCACGCGGTCCCGGGACAGGGCCGGGCTACACCTTC	CASSPRGPGTGPGYTF
TRBV30	.	TRBD1	TRBJ2-3	TGTGCCTGGAAGGCAGGGGGCGCAGTTTATGCAGATACGCAGTATTTT	CAWKAGGAVYADTQYF
TRBV30	.	.	TRBJ1-5	TGTGCCTGGAGCGATCCGCGAGGGTATGGTCAGCCCCAGCATTTT	CAWSDPRGYGQPQHF
TRBV30	.	.	TRBJ2-7	TGTGCCTGGAATCGCAGGGATTCCCACGAGCAGTACTTC	CAWNRRDSHEQYF
TRBV29-1	.	.	TRBJ1-1	TGCAGCGCCCGTTCTCAGGGAAACTGGGGCATGAACACTGAAGCTTTCTTT	CSARSQGNWGMNTEAFF
TRBV11-3	.	TRBD2	TRBJ2-7	TGTGCCAGCAGCCCCCGGACTAGCGGAGGGCCCTACGAGCAGTACTTC	CASSPRTSGGPYEQYF
TRBV15	.	.	TRBJ1-2	TGTGCCACCAGCACCCTGGGCAAGAGCTATGGCTACACCTTC	CATSTLGKSYGYTF
TRBV4-3	.	TRBD2	TRBJ2-7	TGCGCCAGCAGCCAAGCTTCCAGCGGGGGGAGCTACGAGCAGTACTTC	CASSQASSGGSYEQYF
TRBV28	.	TRBD1	TRBJ1-2	TGTGCCAGCAGTTTACTCATGGCCCGACAGGGGGCAAGAGGCGGCTACACCTTC	CASSLLMARQGARGGYTF
TRBV9	once	.	TRBJ1-2	TGTGCCAGCAGCGTAGATCAGAGGAACTATGGCTACACCTTC	CASSVDQRNYGYTF
TRBV21-1	.	.	TRBJ1-6	TGTGCCAGCAGCGCCGAAGAGAATTCACCCCTCCACTTT	CASSAEENSPLHF
TRBV18	once	.	TRBJ2-7	TGTGCCAGCTCACCCTGGACAGAAGCATCCTACGAGCAGTACTTC	CASSPWTEASYEQYF
TRBV7-2	.	TRBD2	TRBJ2-3	TGTGCCAGCAGCACCGGACTAGCGGGGCGCACAGATACGCAGTATTTT	CASSTGLAGRTDTQYF
TRBV11-2	.	.	TRBJ2-5	TGTGCCAGCAGCTTGGATGGGAGCGCGGGACCCATGATGGGCCAGTACTTC	CASSLDGSAGPMMGQYF
TRBV3-1/TRBV3-2	.	.	TRBJ2-5	TGTGCCAGCAGCAGCCCAGGGTTTCCAGTCCACTTC	CASSSPGFPVHF
TRBV25-1	once	TRBD1	TRBJ2-5	TGTGCCAGCAGCCACTCTGGGGACAGACAAGAGACCCAGTACTTC	CASSHSGDRQETQYF
TRBV30	.	.	TRBJ1-2	TGTGCCTGGAGCGACAGCTATGGCTACACCTTC	CAWSDSYGYTF
TRBV2	.	TRBD2	TRBJ2-7	TGTGCCAGCAGTACCCGCGGGACTAACTACGAGCAGTACTTC	CASSTRGTNYEQYF
TRBV30	once	TRBD1	TRBJ1-5	TGTGCCTGGAGTGTGGACAGGGTTTCTCAGCCCCAGCATTTT	CAWSVDRVSQPQHF
TRBV2	.	.	TRBJ1-2	TGTGCCAGCAAGATCCTGGGACATCTTGCCACCTTC	CASKILGHLATF
TRBV28	few	TRBD1	TRBJ1-2	TGTGCCAGCAGTAGGGACAGGGCTACGGGCTACACCTTC	CASSRDRATGYTF
TRBV19	.	.	TRBJ1-2	TGTGCCAGTAGGGGTAACAGGCGGGGCCTAAACTATGGCTACACCTTC	CASRGNRRGLNYGYTF
TRBV2	few	TRBD1	TRBJ2-1	TGTGCCAGCAGAGGGGGGACAGGGGGCTACAATGAGCAGTTCTTC	CASRGGTGGYNEQFF
TRBV7-9	.	.	TRBJ1-2	TGTGCCAGCAGCTTAGGCGGCCAGGGCTACACCTTC	CASSLGGQGYTF
TRBV6-5	.	TRBD1	TRBJ1-2	TGTGCCAGCAGTTACCCACAGGGGGCCGATGGCTACACCTTC	CASSYPQGADGYTF
TRBV18	.	.	TRBJ1-4	TGTGCCAGCTCACCAGACAGGACTGCAACTAATGAAAAACTGTTTTTT	CASSPDRTATNEKLFF
TRBV19	.	.	TRBJ1-5	TGTGCCAGTAGTGGCGGCTATCAGCCCCAGCATTTT	CASSGGYQPQHF